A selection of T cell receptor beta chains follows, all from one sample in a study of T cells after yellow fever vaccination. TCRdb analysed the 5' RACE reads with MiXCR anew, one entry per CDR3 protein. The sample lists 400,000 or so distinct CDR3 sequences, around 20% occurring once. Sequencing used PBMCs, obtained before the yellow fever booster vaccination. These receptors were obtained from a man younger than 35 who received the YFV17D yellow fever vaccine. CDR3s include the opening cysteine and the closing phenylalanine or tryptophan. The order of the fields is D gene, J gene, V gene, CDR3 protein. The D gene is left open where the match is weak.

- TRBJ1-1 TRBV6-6 CASSHGKTEAFF
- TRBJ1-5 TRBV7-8 CASSFAELQPQHF
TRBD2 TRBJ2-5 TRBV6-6 CASSQHGGGETQYF
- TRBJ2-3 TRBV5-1 CASSLSSSGTDTQYF
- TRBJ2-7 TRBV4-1 CASRQVGDTSYEQYF
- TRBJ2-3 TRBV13 CASRSPQVSTDTQYF
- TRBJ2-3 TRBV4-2 CASSQAEDTQYF
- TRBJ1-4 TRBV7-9 CASSAFGVSEKLFF
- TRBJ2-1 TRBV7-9 CASSLGTSNNEQFF
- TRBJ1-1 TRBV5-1 CASSHSRGASEAFF
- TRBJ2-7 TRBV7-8 CASSFGGRSYEQYF
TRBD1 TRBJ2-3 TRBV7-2 CASSTLFDRVVTDTQYF
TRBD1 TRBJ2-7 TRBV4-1 CASSQGQGFNEQYF
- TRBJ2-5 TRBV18 CASSGSDFQETQYF
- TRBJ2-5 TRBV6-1 CASTTGWGETQYF
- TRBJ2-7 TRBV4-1 CASSQRWLEGEQYF
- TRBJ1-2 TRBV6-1 CASNLQGPYGYTF
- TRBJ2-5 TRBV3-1 CASSLTWENQETQYF
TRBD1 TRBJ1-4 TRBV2 CASNPQGTGEKLFF
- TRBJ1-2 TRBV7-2 CASSLGHGYGYTF
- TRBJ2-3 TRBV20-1 CSARGPPRTDTQYF
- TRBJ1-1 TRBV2 CASSPLGEAFF
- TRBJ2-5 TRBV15 CATSRYIHETQYF
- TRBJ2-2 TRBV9 CASRTDLQNTGELFF
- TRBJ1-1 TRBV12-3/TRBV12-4 CASSPDGGRLNTEAFF
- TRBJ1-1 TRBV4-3 CASSQERGMNTEAFF
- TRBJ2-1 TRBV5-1 CASSEPIGNEQFF
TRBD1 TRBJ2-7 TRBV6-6 CASSTRTGHEQYF
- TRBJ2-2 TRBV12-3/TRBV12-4 CASSPQGPGELFF
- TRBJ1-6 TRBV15 CATSRDTQGNSPLHF
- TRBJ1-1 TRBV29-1 CSVATGFNTEAFF
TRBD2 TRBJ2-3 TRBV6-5 CASRKRGGTDTQYF
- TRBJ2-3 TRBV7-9 CASRSGLTQYF
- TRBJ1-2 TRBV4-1 CASSQVPNTGREGYTF
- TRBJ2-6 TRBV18 CASSPQGNSGANVLTF
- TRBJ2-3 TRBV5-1 CASSLDPGSRPQYF
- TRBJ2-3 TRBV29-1 CSVATGLGTQYF
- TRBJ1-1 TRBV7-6 CASSAGGPNTEAFF
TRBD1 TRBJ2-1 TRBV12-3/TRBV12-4 CASSFRDRVFDEQFF
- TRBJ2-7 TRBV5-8 CASSLYRGWGHEQYF
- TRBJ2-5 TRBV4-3 CASSQERQLGRETQYF
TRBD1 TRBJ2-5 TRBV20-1 CSAAPDRAETQYF
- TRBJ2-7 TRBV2 CASKVPGSSYEQYF
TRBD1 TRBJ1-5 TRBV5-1 CASSLGQGGNQPQHF
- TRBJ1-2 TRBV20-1 CSARDKAYQPGYTF
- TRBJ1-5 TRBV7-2 CASSLAPLLRVQPQHF
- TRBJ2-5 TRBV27 CASRDEYQETQYF
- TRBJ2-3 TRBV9 CASSVGGDPSTDTQYF
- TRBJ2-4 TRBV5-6 CASSLGVTGTSYF
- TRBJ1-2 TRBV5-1 CASSLEGYYGYTF
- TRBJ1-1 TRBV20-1 CSAPNLGMDTEAFF
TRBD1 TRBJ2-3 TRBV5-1 CASSESGQGTDTQYF
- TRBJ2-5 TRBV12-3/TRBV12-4 CASSVLGYQETQYF